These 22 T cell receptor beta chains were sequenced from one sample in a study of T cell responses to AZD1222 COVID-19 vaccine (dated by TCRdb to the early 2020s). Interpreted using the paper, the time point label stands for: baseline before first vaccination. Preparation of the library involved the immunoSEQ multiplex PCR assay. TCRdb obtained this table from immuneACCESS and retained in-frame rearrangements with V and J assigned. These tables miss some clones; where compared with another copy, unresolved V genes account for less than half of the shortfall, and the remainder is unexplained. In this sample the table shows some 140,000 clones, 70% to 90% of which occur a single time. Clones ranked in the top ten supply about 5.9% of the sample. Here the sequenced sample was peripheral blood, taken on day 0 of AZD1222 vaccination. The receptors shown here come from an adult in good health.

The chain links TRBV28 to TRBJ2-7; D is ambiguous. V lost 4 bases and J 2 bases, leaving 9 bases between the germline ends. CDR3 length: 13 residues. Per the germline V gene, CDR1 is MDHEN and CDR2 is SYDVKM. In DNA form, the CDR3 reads TGTGCCAGCAGTTCGGGCCCCGCCTACGAGCAGTACTTC. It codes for CASSSGPAYEQYF.

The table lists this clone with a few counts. CDR3 nucleotide sequence: TGTGCCAGCAGCTTACCCAGGGAATTCACCAATCAGCCCCAGCATTTT. Amino acid sequence: CASSLPREFTNQPQHF. The rearrangement joins TRBV7-8 to TRBJ1-5; perhaps TRBD1 as D (5 bases). V lost 2 bases, J lost 3 bases, and 14 bases lay in between. Germline CDR1 and CDR2: SGHVS and FQNEAQ. This CDR3 has 16 residues. Full variable domain (outside the CDR3, taken from reference TRBV7-8 and TRBJ1-5): GAGVSQSPRYKVAKRGQDVALRCDPISGHVSLFWYQQALGQGPEFLTYFQNEAQLDKSGLPSDRFFAERPEGSVSTLKIQRTQQEDSAVYLCASSLPREFTNQPQHFGDGTRLSIL.

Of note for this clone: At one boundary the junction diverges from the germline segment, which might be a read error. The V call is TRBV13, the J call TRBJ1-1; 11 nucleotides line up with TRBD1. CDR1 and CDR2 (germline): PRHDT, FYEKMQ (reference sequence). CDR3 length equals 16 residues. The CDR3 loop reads CASSLGTGGMNTEAFF. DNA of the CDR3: TGTGCCAGCAGTTTAGGGACAGGGGGTATGAACACTGAAGCTTTCTTT.

CDR3 in amino acids: CASSQEVGGTQPQHF. The CDR3 DNA follows: TGCGCCAGCAGCCAAGAAGTAGGGGGAACTCAGCCCCAGCATTTT. This chain links TRBV4-3 with TRBJ1-5, with a tentative D call TRBD1 (6 bases). Germline CDR1 and CDR2: LGHNA and YSLEER. The CDR3 length is 15 residues. Trimming removed 0 bases from V and 6 bases from J, with 12 bases in between.

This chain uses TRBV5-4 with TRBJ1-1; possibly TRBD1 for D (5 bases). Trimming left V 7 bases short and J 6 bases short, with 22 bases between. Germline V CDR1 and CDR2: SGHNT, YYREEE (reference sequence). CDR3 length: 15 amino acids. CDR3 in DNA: TGTGCCAGCGCGCTACCGGGACCCAGCAGGGCTGAAGCTTTCTTT. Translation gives CASALPGPSRAEAFF.

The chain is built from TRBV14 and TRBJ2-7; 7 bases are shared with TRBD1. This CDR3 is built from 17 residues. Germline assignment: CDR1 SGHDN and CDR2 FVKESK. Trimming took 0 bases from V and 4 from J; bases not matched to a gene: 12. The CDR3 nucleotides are TGTGCCAGCAGCCAAGAAGGGAACAGGGGCCAGGGGTACGAGCAGTACTTC. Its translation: CASSQEGNRGQGYEQYF.

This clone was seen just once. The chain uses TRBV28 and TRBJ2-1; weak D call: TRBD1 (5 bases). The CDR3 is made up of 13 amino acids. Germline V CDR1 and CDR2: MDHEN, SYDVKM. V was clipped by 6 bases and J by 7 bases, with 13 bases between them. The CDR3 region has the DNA TGTGCCAGCAGATCCCCCCGACAGAATGAGCAGTTCTTC. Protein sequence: CASRSPRQNEQFF.

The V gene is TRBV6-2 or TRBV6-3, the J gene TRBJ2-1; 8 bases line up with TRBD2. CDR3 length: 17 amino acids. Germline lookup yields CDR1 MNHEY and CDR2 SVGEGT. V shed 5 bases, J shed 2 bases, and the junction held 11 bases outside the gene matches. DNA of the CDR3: TGTGCCAGCAGTGGCCGGGGGGGAGATGGCGCCTACAATGAGCAGTTCTTC. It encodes CASSGRGGDGAYNEQFF.

The CDR3 loop reads CASSTGRAIDEQYF. CDR3 DNA sequence: TGTGCCAGTAGTACCGGCAGGGCGATCGACGAGCAGTACTTC. The rearrangement joins TRBV19 to TRBJ2-7, with D tentatively TRBD1 (5 bases). Germline lookup yields CDR1 LNHDA and CDR2 SQIVND (reference sequence). Trimming shortened V by 4 bases and J by 5 bases, and 15 bases separated the two germline ends. The CDR3 contains 14 residues.

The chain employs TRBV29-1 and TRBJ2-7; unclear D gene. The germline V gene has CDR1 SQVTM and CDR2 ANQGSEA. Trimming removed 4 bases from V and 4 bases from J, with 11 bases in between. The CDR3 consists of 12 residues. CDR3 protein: CSVGKSPYEQYF. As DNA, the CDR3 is TGCAGCGTTGGAAAGAGTCCGTACGAGCAGTACTTC.

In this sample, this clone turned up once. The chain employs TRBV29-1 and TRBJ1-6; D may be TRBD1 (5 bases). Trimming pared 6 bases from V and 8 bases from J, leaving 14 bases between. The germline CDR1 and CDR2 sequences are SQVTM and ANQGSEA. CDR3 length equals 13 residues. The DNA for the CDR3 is TGCAGCGTGGGCGGGACGCACGATTCACCCCTCCACTTT. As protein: CSVGGTHDSPLHF.

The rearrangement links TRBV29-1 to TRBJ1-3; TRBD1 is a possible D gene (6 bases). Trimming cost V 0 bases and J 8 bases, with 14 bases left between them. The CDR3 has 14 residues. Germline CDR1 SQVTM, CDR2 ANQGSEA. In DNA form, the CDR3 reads TGCAGCGTTGAAGACCCAACGGACAGACACACCATATATTTT. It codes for CSVEDPTDRHTIYF. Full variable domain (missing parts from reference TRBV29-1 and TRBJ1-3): SAVISQKPSRDICQRGTSLTIQCQVDSQVTMMFWYRQQPGQSLTLIATANQGSEATYESGFVIDKFPISRPNLTFSTLTVSNMSPEDSSIYLCSVEDPTDRHTIYFGEGSWLTVV.

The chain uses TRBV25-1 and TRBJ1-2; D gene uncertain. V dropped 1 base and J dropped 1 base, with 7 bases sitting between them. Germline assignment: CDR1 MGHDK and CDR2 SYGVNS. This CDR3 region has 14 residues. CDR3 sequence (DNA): TGTGCCAGCAGTGAATTAGGGTTTAACTATGGCTACACCTTC. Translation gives CASSELGFNYGYTF.

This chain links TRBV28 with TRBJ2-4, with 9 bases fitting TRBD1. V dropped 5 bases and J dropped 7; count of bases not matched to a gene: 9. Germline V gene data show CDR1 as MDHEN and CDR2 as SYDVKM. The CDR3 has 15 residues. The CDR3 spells CASSQVQGAFNIQYF. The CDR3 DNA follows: TGTGCCAGCAGTCAGGTACAGGGGGCTTTTAACATTCAGTACTTC.

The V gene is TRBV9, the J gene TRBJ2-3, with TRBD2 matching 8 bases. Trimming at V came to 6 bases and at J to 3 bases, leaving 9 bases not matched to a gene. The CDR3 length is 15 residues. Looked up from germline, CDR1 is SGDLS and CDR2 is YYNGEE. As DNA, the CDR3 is TGTGCCAGCACCTCACACGGACTAGCAACAGATACGCAGTATTTT. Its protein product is CASTSHGLATDTQYF.

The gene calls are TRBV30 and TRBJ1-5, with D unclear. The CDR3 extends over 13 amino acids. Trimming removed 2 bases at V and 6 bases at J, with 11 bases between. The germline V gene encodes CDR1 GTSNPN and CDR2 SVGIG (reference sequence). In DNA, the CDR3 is TGTGCCTGGAGTTCCCAGACGGGTCAGCCCCAGCATTTT. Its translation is CAWSSQTGQPQHF.

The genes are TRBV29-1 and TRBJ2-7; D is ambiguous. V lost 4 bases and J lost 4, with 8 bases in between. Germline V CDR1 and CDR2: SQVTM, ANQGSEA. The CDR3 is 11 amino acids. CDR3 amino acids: CSVVAGYEQYF. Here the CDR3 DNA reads TGCAGCGTTGTGGCAGGATACGAGCAGTACTTC.

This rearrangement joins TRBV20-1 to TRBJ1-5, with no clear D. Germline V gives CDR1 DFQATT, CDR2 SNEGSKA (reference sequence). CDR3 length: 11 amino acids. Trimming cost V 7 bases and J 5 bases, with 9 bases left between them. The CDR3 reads CSGGVDQPQHF. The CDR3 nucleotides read TGCAGTGGAGGAGTCGATCAGCCCCAGCATTTT.

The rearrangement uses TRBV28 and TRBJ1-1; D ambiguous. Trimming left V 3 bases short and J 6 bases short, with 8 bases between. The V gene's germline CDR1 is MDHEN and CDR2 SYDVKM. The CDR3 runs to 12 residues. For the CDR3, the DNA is TGTGCCAGCAGTTTGAGTTCAGCTGAAGCTTTCTTT. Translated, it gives CASSLSSAEAFF.

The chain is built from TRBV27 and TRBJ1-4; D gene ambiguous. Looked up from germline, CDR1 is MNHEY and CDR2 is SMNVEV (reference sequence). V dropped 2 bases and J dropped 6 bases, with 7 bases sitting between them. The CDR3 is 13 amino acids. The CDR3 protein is CASSLAGDEKLFF. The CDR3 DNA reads TGTGCCAGCAGTTTAGCGGGTGATGAAAAACTGTTTTTT.

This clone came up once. The CDR3 is CASSPEGGPLHF. CDR3 nucleotides: TGTGCCAGCTCACCTGAGGGCGGTCCCCTCCACTTT. The V gene is TRBV18, the J gene TRBJ1-6; no firm D call. The CDR3 totals 12 residues. V lost 3 bases to trimming and J lost 13 bases, with 10 bases between them. Germline values: CDR1 KGHSH, CDR2 LQKENI. Using reference TRBV18 and TRBJ1-6 for the parts outside the CDR3, the full variable domain is NAGVMQNPRHLVRRRGQEARLRCSPMKGHSHVYWYRQLPEEGLKFMVYLQKENIIDESGMPKERFSAEFPKEGPSILRIQQVVRGDSAAYFCASSPEGGPLHFGNGTRLTVT.

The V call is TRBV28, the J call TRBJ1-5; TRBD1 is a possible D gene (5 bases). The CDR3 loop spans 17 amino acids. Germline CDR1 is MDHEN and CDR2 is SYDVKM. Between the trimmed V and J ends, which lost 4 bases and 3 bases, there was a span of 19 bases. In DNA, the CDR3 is TGTGCCAGCAGTTCTCCCATGGGCAGGGAAGTCAATCAGCCCCAGCATTTT. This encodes CASSSPMGREVNQPQHF.